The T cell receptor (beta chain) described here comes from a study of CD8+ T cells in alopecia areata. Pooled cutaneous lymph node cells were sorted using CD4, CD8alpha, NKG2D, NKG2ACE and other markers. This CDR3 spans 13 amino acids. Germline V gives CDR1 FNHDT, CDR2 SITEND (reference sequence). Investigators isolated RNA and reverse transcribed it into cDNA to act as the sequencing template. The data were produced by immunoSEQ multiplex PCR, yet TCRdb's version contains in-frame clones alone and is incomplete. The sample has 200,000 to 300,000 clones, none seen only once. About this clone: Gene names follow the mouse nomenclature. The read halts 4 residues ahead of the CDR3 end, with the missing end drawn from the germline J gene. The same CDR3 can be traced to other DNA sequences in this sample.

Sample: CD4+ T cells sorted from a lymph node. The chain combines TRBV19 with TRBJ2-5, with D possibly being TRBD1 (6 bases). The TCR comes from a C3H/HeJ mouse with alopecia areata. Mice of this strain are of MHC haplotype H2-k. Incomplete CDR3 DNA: TGTGCCAGCAGTACCAGGGGACGAGAC. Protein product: CASSTRGRD. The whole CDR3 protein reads CASSTRGRDTQYF.